The sample holds one count of the clone carrying this T cell receptor beta chain. Its antigen is undetermined. The time point here: cycle 4 day 1 (C4D1), after less than 7 weeks of nivolumab. All patients relapsed after autologous stem cell transplantation, and brentuximab vedotin exposure varied. This sample is drawn from a study of PD-1 blockade in classical Hodgkin lymphoma. For the study at large: Nivolumab dosed at 3 mg/kg went to patients intravenously every 2 weeks. Broader study findings: Before treatment, TCR diversity in newly diagnosed patients was reportedly lower than in healthy donors. A significant rise in TCR diversity by C4D1 was seen for CD4+ but not CD8+ cells.

Germline V gene sequence: CDR1 SGHNT, CDR2 YYREEE (reference sequence). Trimming removed 0 bases from V and 4 bases from J, with 13 bases in between. The CDR3 length is 15 residues. Method: immunoSEQ multiplex PCR; TCRdb's copy keeps in-frame clones and lacks some. The sample includes 99,000 or so clones, around 90% of them seen just once. The clonotype comes from a human donor with classical Hodgkin lymphoma. The J gene is TRBJ2-5, the V gene TRBV5-4; maybe TRBD1 (7 bases). This specimen consisted of peripheral blood mononuclear cells (PBMCs), obtained before the fourth cycle of nivolumab. CDR3 DNA: TGTGCCAGCAGCTTGGTTGGAGGGGGCGTAGAGACCCAGTACTTC. It translates to CASSLVGGGVETQYF. Variable domain in full (rest from reference TRBV5-4 and TRBJ2-5): ETGVTQSPTHLIKTRGQQVTLRCSSQSGHNTVSWYQQALGQGPQFIFQYYREEENGRGNFPPRFSGLQFPNYSSELNVNALELDDSALYLCASSLVGGGVETQYFGPGTRLLVL.